This T cell receptor (beta chain) was sequenced in a study of blood T cell repertoires in COVID-19. Study-wide background: Spain, Italy and the United States supplied samples that represented acute and convalescent COVID-19. T cells, B-cell-depleted T cells, or PBMCs supplied cDNA or gDNA.

The assay was immunoSEQ multiplex PCR, and TCRdb's table has in-frame clones only and misses some. The sample has 20,000 to 30,000 clones, roughly 92% seen once. This CDR3 has 15 amino acids. Per the germline V gene, CDR1 is MNHNY and CDR2 is SVGAGI (reference sequence). Trimming cost V 0 bases and J 7 bases, with 10 bases left between them. The gene calls are TRBV6-6 and TRBJ1-6, with a tentative D call TRBD1 (5 bases). The receptor was derived from a human donor in a cohort sampled during active COVID-19. Sample: peripheral blood. The CDR3: CASSYSGGENSPLHF. In DNA, the CDR3 is TGTGCCAGCAGTTACTCGGGGGGGGAGAATTCACCCCTCCACTTT.